Shown below are 3 T cell receptor beta chains from a single sample sequenced in a study of T cell responses to AZD1222 COVID-19 vaccine. Method: immunoSEQ multiplex PCR; TCRdb's copy keeps in-frame clones and lacks some. This table holds more than 95,000 clones, 92% found once. Sample: peripheral blood, taken on day 0 of AZD1222 vaccination. Receptor source: an adult in good health.

The chain links TRBV7-3 to TRBJ2-2, with a tentative D call TRBD2 (5 bases). Germline V gene sequence: CDR1 SGHTA, CDR2 FQGTGA. The CDR3 totals 15 residues. Trimming took off 2 bases at V and 5 bases at J, with 12 bases between the two ends. CDR3 in DNA: TGTGCCAGCAGCTTATCAAGGGAGAAAACCGGGGAGCTGTTTTTT. Its protein product is CASSLSREKTGELFF.

The sample holds a few counts of this clone. V gene TRBV2 combines with J gene TRBJ1-2; D unclear. Germline CDR1 reads SNHLY; CDR2 reads FYNNEI. The V and J ends lost 6 bases and 8 bases respectively, with 10 bases between them. The CDR3 consists of 11 residues. DNA for the CDR3: TGTGCCAGCAGCGTGCTTGGGGGCTACACCTTC. Encoded protein: CASSVLGGYTF. Variable domain in full (rest from reference TRBV2 and TRBJ1-2): EPEVTQTPSHQVTQMGQEVILRCVPISNHLYFYWYRQILGQKVEFLVSFYNNEISEKSEIFDDQFSVERPDGSNFTLKIRSTKLEDSAMYFCASSVLGGYTFGSGTRLTVV.

The rearrangement links TRBV13 to TRBJ2-2; 7 bases fit TRBD1. The CDR3 sequence is 14 residues long. The germline CDR1 and CDR2 sequences are PRHDT and FYEKMQ (reference sequence). Trimming cost V 5 bases and J 5 bases; bases outside gene matches: 5. The CDR3 nucleotides are TGTGCCAGCAGCGCAGGGGGAAGGACCGGGGAGCTGTTTTTT. Protein product: CASSAGGRTGELFF.